Sequencing of this T cell receptor beta chain was carried out in a study of T cell repertoires in cytomegalovirus infection. CDR3 length equals 14 residues. In germline, CDR1 is LGHNA, CDR2 YSLEER. Deletions cut 4 bases from V and 8 bases from J, with 17 bases between. TCRdb processed the reads anew with MiXCR; each CDR3 protein has one entry. Among 300,000 to 450,000 distinct CDR3 sequences, about a sixth were seen once, and the ten largest hold approximately 10%. This clonotype was seen a handful of times. The sequenced sample consisted of PBMCs. The receptor was isolated from a human donor in good health (CMV status not recorded). Some clones in this sample may be carry-over from other donors' samples. This chain links TRBV4-3 with TRBJ1-2, with D hard to call. The CDR3 here is CASSLGSSLGGYTF. DNA of the CDR3: TGCGCCAGCAGCCTCGGGTCATCCTTAGGAGGCTACACCTTC.